This T cell receptor beta chain was captured by sequencing in a study of blood T cell repertoires in COVID-19. Germline CDR1 is SGHTA and CDR2 is FQGNSA. The CDR3 runs 18 residues. Trimming left V 1 base short and J 2 bases short, with 19 bases between. Assay used: immunoSEQ multiplex PCR; TCRdb lists only in-frame clones, some missing. The table has around 140,000 clones, 81% seen once; the top ten hold approximately 9.1%. The sequence was collected from a woman aged 60-75 years with active or convalescent COVID-19. What was sequenced was peripheral blood. The chain has TRBV7-2 and TRBJ2-3; TRBD2 is a possible D gene (5 bases). The chain's CDR3 is CASSLDLARAFITDTQYF. In nucleotides, the CDR3 is TGTGCCAGCAGCTTAGATCTAGCTAGGGCTTTTATCACAGATACGCAGTATTTT.